This T cell receptor beta chain emerged from a study of T-cell memory formation after mild COVID-19. TCRdb independently ran MiXCR on the 5' RACE reads; one entry per CDR3 protein. This table has 400,000 or so distinct CDR3 sequences, 20% to 25% appearing once. This clonotype was recorded a few times. The receptor was isolated from an adult woman who had mild COVID-19 (a few samples of this study predate the infection). Cell type and time point are not known. The sequencing sample was made of PBMCs or a T cell subset sorted from them (not recorded which).

In DNA form, the CDR3 reads TGTGCCAGCTCCCGTACCGGGACAGAAATTACCTACGAGCAGTACTTC. This encodes CASSRTGTEITYEQYF. The chain couples TRBV25-1 to TRBJ2-7, with 7 nucleotides matching TRBD1. The J segment lost 2 bases and the V segment lost 8 bases, leaving 15 bases of the junction unmatched. Germline lookup yields CDR1 MGHDK and CDR2 SYGVNS. This CDR3 has 16 amino acids.